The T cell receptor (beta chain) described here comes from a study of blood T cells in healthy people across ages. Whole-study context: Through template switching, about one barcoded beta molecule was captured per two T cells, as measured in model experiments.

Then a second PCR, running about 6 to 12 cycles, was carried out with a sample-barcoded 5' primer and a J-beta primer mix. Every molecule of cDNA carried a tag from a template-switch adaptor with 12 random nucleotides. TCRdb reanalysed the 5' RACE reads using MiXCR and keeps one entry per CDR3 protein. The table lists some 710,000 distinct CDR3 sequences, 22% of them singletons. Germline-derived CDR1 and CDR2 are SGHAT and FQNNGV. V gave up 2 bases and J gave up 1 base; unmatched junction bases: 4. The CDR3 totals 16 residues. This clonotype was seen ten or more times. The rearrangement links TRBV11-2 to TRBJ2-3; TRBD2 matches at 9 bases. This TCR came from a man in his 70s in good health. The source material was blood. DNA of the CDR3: TGTGCCAGCAGCTTAAGGCGGGAGGGCGGCACAGATACGCAGTATTTT. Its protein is CASSLRREGGTDTQYF.